The clone carrying this T cell receptor (beta chain) was detected many times. Its antigen is not known. Trimming cost V 0 bases and J 7 bases, with 7 bases left between them. Germline V gives CDR1 MRHNA, CDR2 SNTAGT. This CDR3 has 13 residues. Each CDR3 protein gets one entry after TCRdb re-called the reads with MiXCR. The sample holds 250,000 or so distinct CDR3 sequences, over 15% seen once. This specimen comes from a study of T cell repertoires in cytomegalovirus infection. The study's findings and limits: Across the ex vivo response, the dominant clonotypes were HLA-C-restricted CMV-specific TCR beta clonotypes.

This receptor was obtained from a human donor in good health (CMV status not recorded). Some clones in this sample may be carry-over from other donors' samples. The rearrangement joins TRBV6-4 to TRBJ2-1; no reliable D call. Sample: CD8+ T cells from PBMCs. The CDR3 DNA follows: TGTGCCAGCAGTGACTCCGGCTCGAATGAGCAGTTCTTC. This encodes CASSDSGSNEQFF.